The 6 T cell receptor beta chains below all came from one sample that was sequenced in a study of blood T cells in healthy people across ages. It was with a sample-barcoded 5' primer and a J-beta primer mix that a second PCR of about 6 to 12 cycles was run. TCRdb reanalysed the 5' RACE reads using MiXCR and keeps one entry per CDR3 protein. The table records around 1,100,000 distinct CDR3 sequences, around two fifths of them present only once. Sequenced material: blood. The receptors derive from a man aged 18-30 years in good health.

The chain couples TRBV18 to TRBJ2-3; a possible D gene is TRBD1 (6 bases). Per germline, CDR1 KGHSH and CDR2 LQKENI. V was pared by 4 bases and J by 0 bases, with 11 bases between. There are 15 residues in the CDR3. Here the CDR3 DNA reads TGTGCCAGCTCACGGAGACAGGAGAGCACAGATACGCAGTATTTT. It translates to CASSRRQESTDTQYF.

The chain couples TRBV7-2 to TRBJ2-1; TRBD2 agrees at 12 bases. Germline assignment: CDR1 SGHTA and CDR2 FQGNSA. The CDR3 has 15 residues. The trim removed 6 bases at V and 9 bases at J, leaving 9 bases unmatched. CDR3 coding DNA: TGTGCCAGCAGTCTAGCGGGGGGGATGGAAGGTGAGCAGTTCTTC. Protein: CASSLAGGMEGEQFF.

This clonotype was seen more than once but under ten times. The chain joins TRBV5-5 to TRBJ2-5; D gene ambiguous. CDR1 and CDR2 (germline): SGHKS, YYEKEE (reference sequence). CDR3 length: 14 amino acids. V lost 2 bases to trimming and J lost 2 bases, with 10 bases between them. The CDR3 nucleotides are TGTGCCAGCAGCTTACGGGTGTTGCAAGAGACCCAGTACTTC. It yields the protein CASSLRVLQETQYF.

This clonotype was counted only a few times. The V gene is TRBV2, the J gene TRBJ2-7; TRBD1 is a possible D gene (5 bases). CDR1 SNHLY and CDR2 FYNNEI come from the germline V gene. This CDR3 spans 14 amino acids. V lost 7 bases and J lost 2, with 15 bases in between. The CDR3 reads CASTRQGGTYEQYF. The CDR3 nucleotides are TGTGCCAGCACCAGGCAGGGTGGGACCTACGAGCAGTACTTC. The whole variable domain, filled in from reference TRBV2 and TRBJ2-7, reads EPEVTQTPSHQVTQMGQEVILRCVPISNHLYFYWYRQILGQKVEFLVSFYNNEISEKSEIFDDQFSVERPDGSNFTLKIRSTKLEDSAMYFCASTRQGGTYEQYFGPGTRLTVT.

This clonotype was counted a single time. The chain links TRBV15 to TRBJ1-1; D unclear. CDR1 and CDR2 from the germline V gene are LNHNV and YYDKDF (reference sequence). The CDR3 covers 13 residues. The V end lost 7 bases, the J end lost 1 base, and 10 bases lay between the germline ends. CDR3 residues: CATKDGENTEAFF. CDR3 DNA sequence: TGTGCCACCAAAGACGGGGAGAACACTGAAGCTTTCTTT.

This clonotype came up a few times. This chain joins TRBV4-2 and TRBJ1-2; tentatively, D is TRBD1 (5 bases). Germline V gene lookup returns CDR1 LGHNA and CDR2 YNFKEQ. V was pared by 0 bases and J by 4 bases, with 15 bases between. This CDR3 has 16 residues. CDR3 protein: CASSQEYSRVGYGYTF. Written as DNA, the CDR3 is TGTGCCAGCAGCCAAGAATATAGCAGGGTAGGCTATGGCTACACCTTC.